This T cell receptor (beta chain) originates from a study of blood T cell repertoires in COVID-19. The CDR3 spans 16 residues. Germline V CDR1 and CDR2: LNHDA, SQIVND (reference sequence). Trimming removed 5 bases at V and 7 bases at J, with 18 bases between. Using immunoSEQ multiplex PCR, the repertoire was profiled, and TCRdb retains in-frame clones only, with some absent. Here the sample spans about 300,000 clones, 85% to 90% being singletons. The sequence was obtained from a woman in her forties or fifties who had been exposed to COVID-19. The chain has TRBV19 and TRBJ1-6; possible D gene TRBD1, 6 bases. Sequenced sample: PBMCs or T cells enriched from blood (not recorded which). The CDR3, as DNA: TGTGCCAGTAGTCCCGGCCGGGGGGCTAGGAATTCACCCCTCCACTTT. This encodes CASSPGRGARNSPLHF.